This T cell receptor (beta chain) stems from a study of T cell changes during pregnancy in multiple sclerosis. Using immunoSEQ multiplex PCR, the repertoire was profiled, and TCRdb retains in-frame clones only, with some absent. The table lists around 52,000 clones, over 80% of them singletons. Germline V gene data show CDR1 as KGHSH and CDR2 as LQKENI. The CDR3 length is 15 residues. V lost 2 bases, J lost 0 bases, and 8 bases lay in between. Material: CD4+ T cells from peripheral blood mononuclear cells, obtained after pregnancy. The chain uses TRBV18 and TRBJ2-1; tentatively, D is TRBD2 (5 bases). This receptor was taken from a female donor in good health, enrolled as a control in a pregnancy study. The CDR3 sequence is CASSPYEGSYNEQFF. For the CDR3, the DNA is TGTGCCAGCTCACCATACGAGGGCTCCTACAATGAGCAGTTCTTC. The full variable domain, rest sourced from reference TRBV18 and TRBJ2-1, is NAGVMQNPRHLVRRRGQEARLRCSPMKGHSHVYWYRQLPEEGLKFMVYLQKENIIDESGMPKERFSAEFPKEGPSILRIQQVVRGDSAAYFCASSPYEGSYNEQFFGPGTRLTVL.